These 10 T cell receptor beta chains came from one sample sequenced in a study of control samples from healthy donors and cancer patients (dated by TCRdb to 2018 to 2020). The library was produced with the immunoSEQ multiplex PCR assay. TCRdb retrieved this table from immuneACCESS and kept in-frame rearrangements only. Not all clones are present; in checked studies, unresolved V genes account for under half, and no reason is known for the remainder. In this sample the table shows more than 110,000 clones, more than 90% of which occur a single time. Jointly, the top ten make up about 10% of the sample. The material sequenced was blood. These receptors all come from a young man in good health.

The chain links TRBV28 to TRBJ1-6; D unclear. This CDR3 is 15 amino acids long. Trimming removed 2 bases at V and 0 bases at J, with 5 bases between. The germline V gene has CDR1 MDHEN and CDR2 SYDVKM. This chain's CDR3 is CASSLGSSYNSPLHF. CDR3 nucleotide sequence: TGTGCCAGCAGTTTAGGGAGCTCCTATAATTCACCCCTCCACTTT.

This clone was recorded a few times. CDR3: CASSQPGQGDYGYTF. The CDR3 nucleotides read TGTGCCAGCAGCCAACCGGGACAGGGGGACTATGGCTACACCTTC. This rearrangement joins TRBV3-1 (or the pseudogene TRBV3-2) to TRBJ1-2; 11 bases are shared with TRBD1. This CDR3 has 15 residues. Germline-derived CDR1 and CDR2 are LGHDT and YNNKEL (reference sequence). V shed 2 bases, J shed 3 bases, and the junction held 2 bases outside the gene matches.

The CDR3 sequence is CAWRGRTEAFF. CDR3 nucleotides: TGTGCCTGGAGGGGGAGAACTGAAGCTTTCTTT. The V gene is TRBV30, the J gene TRBJ1-1, with D unclear. Germline lookup yields CDR1 GTSNPN and CDR2 SVGIG (reference sequence). CDR3 length: 11 residues. The V end lost 3 bases, the J end lost 5 bases, and 7 bases lay between the germline ends.

The chain uses TRBV5-8 and TRBJ2-7, with D possibly TRBD1 on 5 matching bases. This CDR3 comprises 13 residues. V was trimmed by 4 bases and J by 4 bases, leaving 12 bases between them. Germline values: CDR1 SGHTS, CDR2 YDEGEE. The DNA of the CDR3 is TGTGCCAGCAGCCTGGGGCCTTTGTACGAGCAGTACTTC. As protein: CASSLGPLYEQYF.

CDR3 in amino acids: CAWSRQTSTEAFF. In DNA form, the CDR3 reads TGTGCCTGGTCCCGACAGACCTCTACTGAAGCTTTCTTT. The V gene is TRBV30, the J gene TRBJ1-1; D may be TRBD1 (5 bases). V was pared by 5 bases and J by 5 bases, with 15 bases between. In germline, CDR1 is GTSNPN, CDR2 SVGIG (reference sequence). The CDR3 totals 13 residues.

The chain employs TRBV28 and TRBJ1-4, with TRBD1 as a possible D gene (6 bases). Trimming pared 6 bases from V and 0 bases from J, leaving 8 bases between. There are 14 residues in the CDR3. Germline loops: CDR1 MDHEN, CDR2 SYDVKM. Written as DNA, the CDR3 is TGTGCCAGCAGCACAGGGACAACTAATGAAAAACTGTTTTTT. Amino acid sequence: CASSTGTTNEKLFF. The full variable domain, with the rest looked up from reference TRBV28 and TRBJ1-4, is DVKVTQSSRYLVKRTGEKVFLECVQDMDHENMFWYRQDPGLGLRLIYFSYDVKMKEKGDIPEGYSVSREKKERFSLILESASTNQTSMYLCASSTGTTNEKLFFGSGTQLSVL.

This clone was seen a single time. The chain combines TRBV12-3 or TRBV12-4 with TRBJ1-5; D gene uncertain. V lost 3 bases, J lost 5 bases, and 8 bases lay in between. The CDR3 consists of 13 residues. The CDR3 here is CASSFWEDQPQHF. The DNA for the CDR3 is TGTGCCAGCAGTTTCTGGGAGGATCAGCCCCAGCATTTT.

The chain couples TRBV5-4 to TRBJ1-4; TRBD1 is a possible D gene (5 bases). Trimming removed 0 bases at V and 3 bases at J, with 9 bases between. The CDR3 is 15 residues long. Germline loops: CDR1 SGHNT, CDR2 YYREEE (reference sequence). CDR3 amino acids: CASSLDQGPNEKLFF. CDR3 nucleotides: TGTGCCAGCAGCTTGGATCAGGGCCCTAATGAAAAACTGTTTTTT.

The chain carries TRBV4-3 and TRBJ2-1; D possibly matches TRBD1 or TRBD2 (6 bases each). V shed 0 bases and J shed 5 bases, with 17 bases lying between them. Germline V gene data show CDR1 as LGHNA and CDR2 as YSLEER. The CDR3 consists of 17 residues. The CDR3 DNA is TGCGCCAGCAGCCAAGATGGGGGGCTAGCGAGGAACAATGAGCAGTTCTTC. Translated, it gives CASSQDGGLARNNEQFF.

The chain is built from TRBV7-2 and TRBJ2-1, with TRBD2 matching 13 bases. Unmatched junction bases numbered 9, after V lost 4 bases and J lost 0 bases. Germline assignment: CDR1 SGHTA and CDR2 FQGNSA. CDR3 length: 19 residues. CDR3 DNA sequence: TGTGCCAGCAGCTCGGGACTAGCGGGGTTTGCCAGCTCCTACAATGAGCAGTTCTTC. Translation gives CASSSGLAGFASSYNEQFF.